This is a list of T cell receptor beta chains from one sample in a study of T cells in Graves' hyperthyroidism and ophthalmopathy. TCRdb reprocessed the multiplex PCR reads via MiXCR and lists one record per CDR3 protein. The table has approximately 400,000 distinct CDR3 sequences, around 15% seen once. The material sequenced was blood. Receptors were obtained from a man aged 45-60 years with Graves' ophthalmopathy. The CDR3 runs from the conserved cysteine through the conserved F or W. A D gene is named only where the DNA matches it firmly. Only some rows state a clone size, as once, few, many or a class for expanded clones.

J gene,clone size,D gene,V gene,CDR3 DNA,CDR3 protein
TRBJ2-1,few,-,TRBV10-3,TGTGCCATCAGTGAGTCTGGCCATCTGGGGCTGGGAGAGCAGTTCTTC,CAISESGHLGLGEQFF
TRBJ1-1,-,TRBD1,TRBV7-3,TGTGCCAGCAGCCGCGAGGGCAGGGGGACTGAAGCTTTCTTT,CASSREGRGTEAFF
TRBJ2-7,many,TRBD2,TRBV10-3,TGTGCCATCAGCGCGGGAGTCAGGTTCTACGAGCAGTACTTC,CAISAGVRFYEQYF
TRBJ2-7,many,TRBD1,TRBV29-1,TGCAGCGTCGCGGGACAGGGAACCTACGAGCAGTACTTC,CSVAGQGTYEQYF
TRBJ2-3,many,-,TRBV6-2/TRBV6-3,TGTGCCAGCAGTTACTCGATTTACGGGGCGAAAGGTGAGACGCAGTATTTT,CASSYSIYGAKGETQYF
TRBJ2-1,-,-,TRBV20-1,TGCAGTGCTGAGAATAGCAATGAGCAGTTCTTC,CSAENSNEQFF
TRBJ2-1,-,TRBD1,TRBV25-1,TGTGCCAGCGGTTGGGACAGGGGAAGCCATGAGCAGTTCTTC,CASGWDRGSHEQFF
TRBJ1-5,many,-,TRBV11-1,TGTGCCAGCAGCTTAGCGTGGTATAGCAATCAGCCCCAGCATTTT,CASSLAWYSNQPQHF
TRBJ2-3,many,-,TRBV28,TGTGCCAGCAGTTTATGGACGGCAGATACGCAGTATTTT,CASSLWTADTQYF
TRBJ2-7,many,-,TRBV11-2,TGTGCCAGCAGCTTAGGAGGGGCGCGAAACGAGCAGTACTTC,CASSLGGARNEQYF
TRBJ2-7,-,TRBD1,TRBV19,TGTGCCAGTCGAAACCCCGGGACAGTCTCCTACGAGCAGTACTTC,CASRNPGTVSYEQYF
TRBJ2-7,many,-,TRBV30,TGTGCCGGTACCTGGGGCTACGAGCAGTACTTC,CAGTWGYEQYF
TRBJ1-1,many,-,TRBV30,TGTGCCTGGAGTCTTCGGAGCACTGAAGCTTTCTTT,CAWSLRSTEAFF
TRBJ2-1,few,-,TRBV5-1,TGCGCCAGCAGCTTGGGCATGACCCCAGAGTACAATGAGCAGTTCTTC,CASSLGMTPEYNEQFF
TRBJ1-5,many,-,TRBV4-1,TGCGCCAGCAGCCAAGACACAGGGTACGGCAATCAGCCCCAGCATTTT,CASSQDTGYGNQPQHF
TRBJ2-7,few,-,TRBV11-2,TGTGCCAGCGGCCGAAACGCGGGGCAGGGGGGCCACGAGCAGTACTTC,CASGRNAGQGGHEQYF
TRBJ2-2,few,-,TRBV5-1,TGCGCCAGCAGCTTCCCCATGAGGGACCGGCAGAACACCGGGGAGCTGTTTTTT,CASSFPMRDRQNTGELFF
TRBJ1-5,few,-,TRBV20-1,TGCAGTGCTATACAGGGCCATCAGCCCCAGCATTTT,CSAIQGHQPQHF
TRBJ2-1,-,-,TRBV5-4,TGTGCCAGCAGCTTAGTGTATAGCATTGAGCAGTTCTTC,CASSLVYSIEQFF
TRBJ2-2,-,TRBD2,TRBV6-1,TGTGCCAGCAGGGAGGCACTAGCGGGAACCGGGGAGCTGTTTTTT,CASREALAGTGELFF
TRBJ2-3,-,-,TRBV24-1,TGTGCCACCAGTGGCAGGACTAGCACAGATACGCAGTATTTT,CATSGRTSTDTQYF
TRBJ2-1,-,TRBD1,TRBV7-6,TGTGCCAGCAGCTCTTCACGACAGGGGAGCAATGAGCAGTTCTTC,CASSSSRQGSNEQFF
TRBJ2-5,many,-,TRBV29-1,TGCAGCGTCGGGGTTGGAGAGACCCAGTACTTC,CSVGVGETQYF
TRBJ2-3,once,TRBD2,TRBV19,TGTGCCAGTAGTGCCGGACTAGCGGGAGGGTTGTATACGCAGTATTTT,CASSAGLAGGLYTQYF
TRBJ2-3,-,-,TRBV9,TGTGCCAGCAGCGTAGGCGTGGGGGCTAGCACAGATACGCAGTATTTT,CASSVGVGASTDTQYF
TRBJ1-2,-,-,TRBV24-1,TGTGCCACCAGTGACGGGGGGCGCTTTCATGGCTACACCTTC,CATSDGGRFHGYTF
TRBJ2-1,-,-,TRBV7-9,TGTGCCAGCAGCTTAGCGCTGGGGAGTGAGCAGTTCTTC,CASSLALGSEQFF
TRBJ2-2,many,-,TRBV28,TGTGCCAGCAGTTTGCCCCCCGGGGAGCTGTTTTTT,CASSLPPGELFF
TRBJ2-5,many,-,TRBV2,TGTGCCAGCATGGAGCGGACAGAGACCCAGTACTTC,CASMERTETQYF
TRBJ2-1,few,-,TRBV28,TGTGCCAGCAGTTTTTTCCCCTCCTACAATGAGCAGTTCTTC,CASSFFPSYNEQFF
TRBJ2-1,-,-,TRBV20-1,TGCAGTGCTTATCGGGACCAGCATAACAATGAGCAGTTCTTC,CSAYRDQHNNEQFF
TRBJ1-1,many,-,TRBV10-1,TGCGCCAGCAGTGAGTCTCCAGGACGGACTGAAGCTTTCTTT,CASSESPGRTEAFF
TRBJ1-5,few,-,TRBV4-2,TGTGCCAGCAGCCAATACTCCGGGGATCAGCCCCAGCATTTT,CASSQYSGDQPQHF
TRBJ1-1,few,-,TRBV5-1,TGCGCCAGCAGGGTGACCCCCAACGCTGAAGCTTTCTTT,CASRVTPNAEAFF
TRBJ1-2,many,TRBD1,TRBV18,TGTGCCAGCTCAAGACAGGGGGCGGACTATGGCTACACCTTC,CASSRQGADYGYTF
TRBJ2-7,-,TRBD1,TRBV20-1,TGCAGTGCTCCGGACAGGGGTGGATCCTACGAGCAGTACTTC,CSAPDRGGSYEQYF
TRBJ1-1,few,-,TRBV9,TGTGCCAGCAGCCCCCAACTAGGACGGACTGAAGCTTTCTTT,CASSPQLGRTEAFF
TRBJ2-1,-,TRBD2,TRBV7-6,TGTGCCAGCAGCCCCCACTTGACTAGCGGAGAAATCGCCTACAATGAGCAGTTCTTC,CASSPHLTSGEIAYNEQFF
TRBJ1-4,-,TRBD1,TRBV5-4,TGTGCCAGCAGCCCAGGGGGCTTGGGAGAAAAACTGTTTTTT,CASSPGGLGEKLFF
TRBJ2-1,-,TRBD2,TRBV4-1,TGCGCCAGCAGCCAAGCCTACCTAGCGGGATCCGCTGAGCAGTTCTTC,CASSQAYLAGSAEQFF
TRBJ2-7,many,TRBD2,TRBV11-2,TGTGCCAGCAGCTTAGTCCCGGGGGGAGCTTCAGAGCAGTACTTC,CASSLVPGGASEQYF
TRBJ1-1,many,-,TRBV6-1,TGTGCCAGCTCCAGGGAGGACACTGAAGCTTTCTTT,CASSREDTEAFF
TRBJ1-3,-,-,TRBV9,TGTGCCAGCAGCACCAGTTTCGGGGGAGGAAACACCATATATTTT,CASSTSFGGGNTIYF
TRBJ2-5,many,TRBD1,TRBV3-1,TGTGCCAGCAGCCAAGATTGGTTCCAGACAGGGGGGGGTGAGACCCAGTACTTC,CASSQDWFQTGGGETQYF
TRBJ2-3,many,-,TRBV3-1,TGTGCCAGCAGGTTAACTAGGGTCACAGATACGCAGTATTTT,CASRLTRVTDTQYF
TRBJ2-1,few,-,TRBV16,TGTGCCAGCAGCCAATACGCGCAGGGCTCCTACAATGAGCAGCTCTTC,CASSQYAQGSYNEQLF
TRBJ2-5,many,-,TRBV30,TGTGCCTGGAGTGCGGCACTCCAAGAGACCCAGTACTTC,CAWSAALQETQYF
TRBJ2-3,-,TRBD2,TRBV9,TGTGCCAGCAGCGTAGACGGTCTAGCGGGCACAGATACGCAGTATTTT,CASSVDGLAGTDTQYF
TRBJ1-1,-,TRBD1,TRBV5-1,TGCGCCAGCAGCCTACTCGGGACAGGTGACACTGAAGCTTTCTTT,CASSLLGTGDTEAFF
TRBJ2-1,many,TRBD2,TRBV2,TGTGCCAGCAGCCAAAGACTAGCGGCCTACAATGAGCAGTTCTTC,CASSQRLAAYNEQFF
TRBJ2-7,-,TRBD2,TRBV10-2,TGCGCCAGCAGAGCACCGACTAGCGGGAGGGTCGAGCAGTACTTC,CASRAPTSGRVEQYF
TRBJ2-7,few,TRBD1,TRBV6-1,TGTGCCAGCACGAGTTCGGCAGGGGGCATCTACGAGCAGTACTTC,CASTSSAGGIYEQYF
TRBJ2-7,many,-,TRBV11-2,TGTGCCAGCAGCTTTCGAACAACCTCCTACGAGCAGTACTTC,CASSFRTTSYEQYF